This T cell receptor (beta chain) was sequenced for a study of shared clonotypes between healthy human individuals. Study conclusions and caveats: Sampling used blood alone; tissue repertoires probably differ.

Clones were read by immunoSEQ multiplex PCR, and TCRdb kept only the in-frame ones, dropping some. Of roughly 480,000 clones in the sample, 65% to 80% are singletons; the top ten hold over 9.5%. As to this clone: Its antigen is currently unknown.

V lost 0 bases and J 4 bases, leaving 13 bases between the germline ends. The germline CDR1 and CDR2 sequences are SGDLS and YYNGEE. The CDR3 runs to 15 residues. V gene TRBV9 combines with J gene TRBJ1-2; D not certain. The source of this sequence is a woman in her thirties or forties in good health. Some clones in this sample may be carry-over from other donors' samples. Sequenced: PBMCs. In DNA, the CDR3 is TGTGCCAGCAGCGTAGAGCCAGCCAGCCGCTATGGCTACACCTTC. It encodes CASSVEPASRYGYTF.